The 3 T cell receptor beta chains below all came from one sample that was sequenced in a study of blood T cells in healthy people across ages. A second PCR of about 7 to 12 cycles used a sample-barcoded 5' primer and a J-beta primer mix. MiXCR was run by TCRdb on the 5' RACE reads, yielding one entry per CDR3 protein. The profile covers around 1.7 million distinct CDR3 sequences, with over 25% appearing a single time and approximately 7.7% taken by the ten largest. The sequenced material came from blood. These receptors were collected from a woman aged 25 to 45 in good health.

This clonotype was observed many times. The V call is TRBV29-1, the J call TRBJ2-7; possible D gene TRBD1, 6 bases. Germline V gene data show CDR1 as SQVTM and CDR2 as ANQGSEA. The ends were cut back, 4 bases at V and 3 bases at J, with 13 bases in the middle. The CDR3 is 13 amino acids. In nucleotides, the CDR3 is TGCAGCGTTGCAGGGGCCCTCGACTACGAGCAGTACTTC. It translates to CSVAGALDYEQYF.

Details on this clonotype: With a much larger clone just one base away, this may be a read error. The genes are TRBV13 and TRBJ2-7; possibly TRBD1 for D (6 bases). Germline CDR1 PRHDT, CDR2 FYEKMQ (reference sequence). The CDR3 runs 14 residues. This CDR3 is CGSSLTGTLIEQYF. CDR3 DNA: TGTGGCAGCAGTCTAACAGGGACCCTGATCGAGCAGTACTTC.

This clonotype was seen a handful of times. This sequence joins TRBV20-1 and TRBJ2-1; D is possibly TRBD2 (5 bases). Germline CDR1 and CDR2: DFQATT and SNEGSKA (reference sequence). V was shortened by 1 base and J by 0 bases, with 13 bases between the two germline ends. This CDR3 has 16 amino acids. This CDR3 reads CSARVFAGASYNEQFF. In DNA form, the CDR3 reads TGCAGTGCTAGAGTGTTCGCGGGTGCCTCCTACAATGAGCAGTTCTTC.